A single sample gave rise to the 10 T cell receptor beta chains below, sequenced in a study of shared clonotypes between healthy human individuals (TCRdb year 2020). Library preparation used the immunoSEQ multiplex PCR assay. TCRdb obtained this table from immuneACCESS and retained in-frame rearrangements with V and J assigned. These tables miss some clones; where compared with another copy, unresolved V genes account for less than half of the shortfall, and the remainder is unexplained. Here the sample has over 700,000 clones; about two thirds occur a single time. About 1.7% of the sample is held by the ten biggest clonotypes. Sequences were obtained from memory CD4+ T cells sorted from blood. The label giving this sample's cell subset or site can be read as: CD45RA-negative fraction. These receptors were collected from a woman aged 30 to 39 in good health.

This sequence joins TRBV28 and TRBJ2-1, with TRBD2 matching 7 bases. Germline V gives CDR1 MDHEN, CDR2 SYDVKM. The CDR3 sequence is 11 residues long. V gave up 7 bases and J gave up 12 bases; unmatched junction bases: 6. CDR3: CASMGRERQFF. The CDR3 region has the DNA TGTGCCAGCATGGGGCGGGAGCGGCAGTTCTTC.

This CDR3 is CASGRDRGSGEQFF. The CDR3 nucleotides are TGTGCCAGCGGCCGGGACAGGGGATCTGGTGAGCAGTTCTTC. The gene calls are TRBV11-2 and TRBJ2-1; 10 nucleotides line up with TRBD1. The ends lost 8 bases at V and 9 bases at J; junction bases unmatched: 10. Germline assignment: CDR1 SGHAT and CDR2 FQNNGV. The CDR3 is 14 residues long.

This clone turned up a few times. Written as DNA, the CDR3 is TGTGCCAGCAGCCTGGGACAGAAGACAGATACGCAGTATTTT. Translated, it gives CASSLGQKTDTQYF. The chain uses TRBV6-5 and TRBJ2-3; 7 nucleotides match TRBD1. V shed 6 bases and J 3 bases; nucleotides not matched to a gene: 6. This CDR3 comprises 14 residues. Per the germline V gene, CDR1 is MNHEY and CDR2 is SVGAGI.

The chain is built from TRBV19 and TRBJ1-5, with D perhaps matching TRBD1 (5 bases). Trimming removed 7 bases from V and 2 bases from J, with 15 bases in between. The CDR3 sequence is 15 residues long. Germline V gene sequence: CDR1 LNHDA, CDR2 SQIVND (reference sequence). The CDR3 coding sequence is TGTGCCAGTAAAGGTTCCGGGGCCCGCAATCAGCCCCAGCATTTT. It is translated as CASKGSGARNQPQHF.

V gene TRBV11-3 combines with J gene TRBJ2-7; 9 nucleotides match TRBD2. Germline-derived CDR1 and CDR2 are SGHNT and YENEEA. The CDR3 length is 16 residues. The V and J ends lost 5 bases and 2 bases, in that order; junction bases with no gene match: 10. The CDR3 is CASSSRLAEFTYEQYF. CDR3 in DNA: TGTGCCAGCAGCAGCCGACTAGCGGAATTTACCTACGAGCAGTACTTC.

CDR3 bases: TGTGCCAGCAGCTTAGAAGGGGTTGGGGAGCAGTACTTC. It codes for CASSLEGVGEQYF. This chain links TRBV7-7 with TRBJ2-7; tentative D call: TRBD1 (5 bases). Germline CDR1 is SSHAT and CDR2 is FNYEAQ (reference sequence). The CDR3 consists of 13 residues. Trimming took 1 base from V and 7 from J, leaving 11 bases between them.

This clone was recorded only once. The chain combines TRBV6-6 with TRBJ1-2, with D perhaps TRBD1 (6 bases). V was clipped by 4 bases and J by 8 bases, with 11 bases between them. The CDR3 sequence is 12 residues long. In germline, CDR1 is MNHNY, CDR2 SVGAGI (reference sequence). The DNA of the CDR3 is TGTGCCAGCAGTTTACAGGGAGACGGCTACACCTTC. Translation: CASSLQGDGYTF.

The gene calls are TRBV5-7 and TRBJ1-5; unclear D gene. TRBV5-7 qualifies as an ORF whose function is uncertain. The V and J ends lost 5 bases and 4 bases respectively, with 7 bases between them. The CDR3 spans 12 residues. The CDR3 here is CASRTANQPQHF. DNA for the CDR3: TGTGCCAGCAGAACCGCAAATCAGCCCCAGCATTTT.

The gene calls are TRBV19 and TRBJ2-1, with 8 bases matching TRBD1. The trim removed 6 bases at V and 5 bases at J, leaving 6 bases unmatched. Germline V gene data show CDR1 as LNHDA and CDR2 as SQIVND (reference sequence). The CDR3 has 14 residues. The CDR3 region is CASRKTGEHNEQFF. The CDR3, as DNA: TGTGCCAGTAGGAAGACAGGGGAACACAATGAGCAGTTCTTC.

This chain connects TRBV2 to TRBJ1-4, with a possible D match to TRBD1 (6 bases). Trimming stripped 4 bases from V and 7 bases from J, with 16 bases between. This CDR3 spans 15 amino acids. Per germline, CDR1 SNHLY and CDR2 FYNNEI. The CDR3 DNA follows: TGTGCCAGCAGTGTCCAGGGGTGGGTTGGTGAAAAACTGTTTTTT. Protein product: CASSVQGWVGEKLFF. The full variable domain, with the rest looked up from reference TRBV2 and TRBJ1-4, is EPEVTQTPSHQVTQMGQEVILRCVPISNHLYFYWYRQILGQKVEFLVSFYNNEISEKSEIFDDQFSVERPDGSNFTLKIRSTKLEDSAMYFCASSVQGWVGEKLFFGSGTQLSVL.